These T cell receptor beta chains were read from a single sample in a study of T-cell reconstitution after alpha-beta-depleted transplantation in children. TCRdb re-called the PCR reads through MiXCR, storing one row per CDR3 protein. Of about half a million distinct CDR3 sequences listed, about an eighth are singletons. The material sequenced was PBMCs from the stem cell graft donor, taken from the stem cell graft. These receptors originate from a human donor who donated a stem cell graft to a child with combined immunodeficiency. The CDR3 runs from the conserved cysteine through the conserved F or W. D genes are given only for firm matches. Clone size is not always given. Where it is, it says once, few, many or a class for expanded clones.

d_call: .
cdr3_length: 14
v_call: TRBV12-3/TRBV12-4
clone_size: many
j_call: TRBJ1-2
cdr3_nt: TGTGCCAGCAGTATGGGATGGCTTAACTATGGCTACACCTTC
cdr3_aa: CASSMGWLNYGYTF

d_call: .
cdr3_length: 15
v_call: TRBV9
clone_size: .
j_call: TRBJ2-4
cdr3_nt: TGTGCCAGCAGCGTAGGTAGCGGACTCAAAAACATTCAGTACTTC
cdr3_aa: CASSVGSGLKNIQYF

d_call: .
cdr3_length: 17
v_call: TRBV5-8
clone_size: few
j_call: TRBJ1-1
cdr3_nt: TGTGCCAGCAGCTTGCCCCCGCTTATCGGTGGGAACACTGAAGCTTTCTTT
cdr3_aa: CASSLPPLIGGNTEAFF

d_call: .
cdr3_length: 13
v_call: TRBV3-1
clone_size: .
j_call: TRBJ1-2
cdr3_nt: TGTGCCAGCAGCCAAGAAGCTAACTATGGCTACACCTTC
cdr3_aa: CASSQEANYGYTF

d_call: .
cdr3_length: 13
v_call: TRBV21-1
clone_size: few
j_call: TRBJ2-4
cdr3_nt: TGTGCCAGCAGCGCGGACAGGTTTTACATTCAGTACTTC
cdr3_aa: CASSADRFYIQYF

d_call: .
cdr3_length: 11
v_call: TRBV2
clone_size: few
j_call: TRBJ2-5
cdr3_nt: TGTGCCAGCAGCTTCTGGACCAGCGTGGTCTTC
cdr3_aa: CASSFWTSVVF

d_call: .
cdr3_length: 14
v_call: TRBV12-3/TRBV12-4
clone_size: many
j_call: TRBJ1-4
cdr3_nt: TGTGCCAGCAGTCCGCAGGGGTCTAATGAAAAACTGTTTTTT
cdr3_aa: CASSPQGSNEKLFF

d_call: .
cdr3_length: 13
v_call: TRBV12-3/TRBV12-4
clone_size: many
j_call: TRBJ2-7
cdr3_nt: TGTGCCAGCAGTTTGGGGAACTCCTACGAGCAGTACTTC
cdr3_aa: CASSLGNSYEQYF

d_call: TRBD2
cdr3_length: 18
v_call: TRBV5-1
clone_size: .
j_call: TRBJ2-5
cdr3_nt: TGCGCCAGCAGCCCAGGGGTAGCGGGGGGGCCCGGTCAAGAGACCCAGTACTTC
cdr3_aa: CASSPGVAGGPGQETQYF

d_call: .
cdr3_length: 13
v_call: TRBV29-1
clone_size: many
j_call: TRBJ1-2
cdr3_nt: TGCAGCGTGATGGCGGGTACCAACTATGGCTACACCTTC
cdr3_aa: CSVMAGTNYGYTF

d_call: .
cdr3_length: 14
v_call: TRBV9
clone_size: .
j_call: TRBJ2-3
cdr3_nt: TGTGCCAGCAGCAGAACGAGGTCTACAGATACGCAGTATTTT
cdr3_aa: CASSRTRSTDTQYF

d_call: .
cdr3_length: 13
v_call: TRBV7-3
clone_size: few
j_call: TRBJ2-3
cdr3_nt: TGTGCCAGCAGCCCCCGGCGCACAGATGCGCAGTATTTT
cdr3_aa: CASSPRRTDAQYF

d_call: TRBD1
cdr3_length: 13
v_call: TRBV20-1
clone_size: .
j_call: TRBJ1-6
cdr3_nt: TGCAGTGCTAGCGGGACAGATAATTCACCCCTCCACTTT
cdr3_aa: CSASGTDNSPLHF

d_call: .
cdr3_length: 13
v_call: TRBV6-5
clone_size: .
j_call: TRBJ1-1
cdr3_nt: TGTGCCAGCAGTTACTCGATGTTGCAGCTTGCTTTCTTT
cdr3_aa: CASSYSMLQLAFF

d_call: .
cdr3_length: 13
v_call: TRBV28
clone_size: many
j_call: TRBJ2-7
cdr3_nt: TGTGCCAGCAGGAGAACAGGGTCCTACGAGCAGTACTTC
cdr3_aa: CASRRTGSYEQYF

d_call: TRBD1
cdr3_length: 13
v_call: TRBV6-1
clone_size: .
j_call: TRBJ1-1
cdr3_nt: TGTGCCAGCCCGGGACAGGGGAACACTGAAGCTTTCTTT
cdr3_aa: CASPGQGNTEAFF

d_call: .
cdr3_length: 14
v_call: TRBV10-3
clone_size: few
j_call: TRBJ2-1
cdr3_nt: TGTGCCTCGGGGCAGGGTAGGAACTACAATGAGCAGTTCTTC
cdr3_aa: CASGQGRNYNEQFF

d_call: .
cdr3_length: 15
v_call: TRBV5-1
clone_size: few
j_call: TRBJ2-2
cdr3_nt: TGCGCCAGCAGCTCGGGCACACCTGAAACCGGGGAGCTGTTTTTT
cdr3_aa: CASSSGTPETGELFF

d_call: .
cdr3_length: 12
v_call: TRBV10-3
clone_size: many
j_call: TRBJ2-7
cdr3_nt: TGTGCCACCCGACGGACCCTCTACGAGCAGTACTTC
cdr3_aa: CATRRTLYEQYF

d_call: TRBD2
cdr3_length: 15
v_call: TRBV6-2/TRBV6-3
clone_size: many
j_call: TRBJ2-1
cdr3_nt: TGTGCCAGCAGTTACAAGTTAGCGGGGTTAAATGAGCAGTTCTTC
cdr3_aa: CASSYKLAGLNEQFF

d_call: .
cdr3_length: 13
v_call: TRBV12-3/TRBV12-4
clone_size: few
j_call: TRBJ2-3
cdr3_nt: TGTGCCAGCAGTTCGGGTCCAGCAGATACGCAGTATTTT
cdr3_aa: CASSSGPADTQYF

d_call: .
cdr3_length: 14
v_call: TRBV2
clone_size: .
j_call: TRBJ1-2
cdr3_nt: TGTGCCAGCAGGATGATATCGGGAGGTAATGGCTACACCTTC
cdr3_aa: CASRMISGGNGYTF

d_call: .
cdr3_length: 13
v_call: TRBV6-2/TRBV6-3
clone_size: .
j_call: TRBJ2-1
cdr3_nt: TGTGCCAGCAGTTACGAAGCCTACAATGAGCAGTTCTTC
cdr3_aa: CASSYEAYNEQFF

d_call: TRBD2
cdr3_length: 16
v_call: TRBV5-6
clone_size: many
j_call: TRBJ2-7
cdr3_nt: TGTGCCAGCAGCTTGGCTCCCAGCGGGACCTTCTACGAGCAGTACTTC
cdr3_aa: CASSLAPSGTFYEQYF

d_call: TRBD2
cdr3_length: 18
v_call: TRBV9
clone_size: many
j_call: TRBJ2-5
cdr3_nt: TGTGCCAGCAGCGACGGACTAGCGGGGGGGCCCTTTGGAGAGACCCAGTACTTC
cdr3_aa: CASSDGLAGGPFGETQYF

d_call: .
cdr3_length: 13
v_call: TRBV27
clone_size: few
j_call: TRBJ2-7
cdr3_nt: TGTGCCAGCCGCGGGTGGGGCTCCTACGAGCAGTACTTC
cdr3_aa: CASRGWGSYEQYF

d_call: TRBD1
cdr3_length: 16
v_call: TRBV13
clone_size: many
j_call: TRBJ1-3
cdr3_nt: TGTGCCAGCAGCTGGGGACAGTCCGTCTCTGGAAACACCATATATTTT
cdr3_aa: CASSWGQSVSGNTIYF

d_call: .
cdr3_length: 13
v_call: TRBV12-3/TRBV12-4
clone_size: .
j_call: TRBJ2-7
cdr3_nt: TGTGCCAGCAGTTTTCGTGGACTGTCTGAGCAGTACTTC
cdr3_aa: CASSFRGLSEQYF

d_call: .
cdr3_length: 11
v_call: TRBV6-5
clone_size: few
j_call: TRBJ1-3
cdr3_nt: TGTGCCAGCAGCCTAGAAAACACCATATATTTT
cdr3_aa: CASSLENTIYF

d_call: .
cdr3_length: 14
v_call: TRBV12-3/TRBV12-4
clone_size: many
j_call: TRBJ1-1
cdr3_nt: TGTGCCAGCAGTTATACTGGCCGGGACACTGAAGCTTTCTTT
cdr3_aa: CASSYTGRDTEAFF

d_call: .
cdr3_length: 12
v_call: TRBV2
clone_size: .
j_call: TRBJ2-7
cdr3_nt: TGTGCCAGCATGGGCAGAGGCTACGAGCAGTACTTC
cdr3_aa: CASMGRGYEQYF

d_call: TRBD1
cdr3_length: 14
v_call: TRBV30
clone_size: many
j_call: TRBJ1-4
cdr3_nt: TGTGCCTGGAGGGCCGGGACAGGCCCTGAAAAACTGTTTTTT
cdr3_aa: CAWRAGTGPEKLFF

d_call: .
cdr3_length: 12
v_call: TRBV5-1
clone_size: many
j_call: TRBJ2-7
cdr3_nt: TGCGCCAGCAGCTCTACGTTCTACGAGCAGTACTTC
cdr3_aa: CASSSTFYEQYF

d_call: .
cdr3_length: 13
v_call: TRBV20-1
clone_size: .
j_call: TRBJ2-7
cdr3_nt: TGCAGTGCTTTCAGCGAGAGCTCCTACGAGCAGTACTTC
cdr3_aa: CSAFSESSYEQYF

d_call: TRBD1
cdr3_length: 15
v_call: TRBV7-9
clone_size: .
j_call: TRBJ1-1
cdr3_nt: TGTGCCAGCAGCCGGGACAGGGGGTTGAACACTGAAGCTTTCTTT
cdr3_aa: CASSRDRGLNTEAFF

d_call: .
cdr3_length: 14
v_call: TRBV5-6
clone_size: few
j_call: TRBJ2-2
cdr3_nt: TGTGCCAGCAGCTTGGCCTTTCGCCCCGGGGAGCTGTTTTTT
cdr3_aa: CASSLAFRPGELFF

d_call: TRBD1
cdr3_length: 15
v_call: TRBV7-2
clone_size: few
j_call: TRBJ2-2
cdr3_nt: TGTGCCAGCAGCCGGACAGGGGTAACAGCCGGGGAGCTGTTTTTT
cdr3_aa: CASSRTGVTAGELFF

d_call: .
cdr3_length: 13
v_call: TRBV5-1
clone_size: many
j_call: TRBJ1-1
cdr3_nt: TGCGCCAGCAGTTTGTTCGACGGTACTGAAGCTTTCTTT
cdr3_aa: CASSLFDGTEAFF

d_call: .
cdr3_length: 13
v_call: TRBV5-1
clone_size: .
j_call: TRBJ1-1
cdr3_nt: TGCGCCAGCAGCTTCACTTCAGGGGCGGAAGCTTTCTTT
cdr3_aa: CASSFTSGAEAFF

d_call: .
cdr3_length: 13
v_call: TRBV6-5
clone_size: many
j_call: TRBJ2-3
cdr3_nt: TGTGCCAGCAGTTACGGAAGCACAGATACGCAGTATTTT
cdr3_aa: CASSYGSTDTQYF

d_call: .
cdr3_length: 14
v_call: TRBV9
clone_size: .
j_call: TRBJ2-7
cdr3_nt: TGTGCCAGCAGCCCCCTGGTTATGACCTACGAGCAGTACTTC
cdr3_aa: CASSPLVMTYEQYF

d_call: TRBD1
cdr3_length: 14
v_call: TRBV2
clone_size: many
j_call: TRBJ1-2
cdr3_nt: TGTGCCAGCAGGGAACCGGGACAGGGGGTTGGCTACACCTTC
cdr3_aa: CASREPGQGVGYTF

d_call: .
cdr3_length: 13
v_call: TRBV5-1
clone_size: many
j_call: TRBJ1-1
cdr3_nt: TGCGCCAGCAGCTTGGGCCAGGGCGCTGAAGCTTTCTTT
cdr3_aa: CASSLGQGAEAFF

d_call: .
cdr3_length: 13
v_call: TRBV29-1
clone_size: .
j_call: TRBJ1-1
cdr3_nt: TGCAGCGCCTGGGTCAGCCGGGGCACTGAAGCTTTCTTT
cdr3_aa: CSAWVSRGTEAFF

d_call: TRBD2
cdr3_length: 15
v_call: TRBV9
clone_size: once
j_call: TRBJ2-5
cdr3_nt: TGTGCCAGCAGCGTAGAAGCGGGAGGCTGGGAGACCCAGTACTTC
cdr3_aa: CASSVEAGGWETQYF

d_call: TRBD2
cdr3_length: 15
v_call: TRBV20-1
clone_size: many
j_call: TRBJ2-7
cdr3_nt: TGCAGTGCCGACCCTTGGACTAGCGGTGGGTACGAGCAGTACTTC
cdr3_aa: CSADPWTSGGYEQYF

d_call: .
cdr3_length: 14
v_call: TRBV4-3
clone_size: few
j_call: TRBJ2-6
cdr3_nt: TGCGCCAGCAGCCAAGACATTGGGGCCAACGTCCTGACTTTC
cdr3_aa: CASSQDIGANVLTF